Listed below are T cell receptor beta chains from one sample, sequenced in a study of T cell changes during pregnancy in multiple sclerosis. The table came from immunoSEQ multiplex PCR; TCRdb's copy has only in-frame clones and leaves some out. The repertoire has about 130,000 clones, 96% of them found once; the top ten carry about 0.42%. The sample in question was peripheral blood, obtained after pregnancy. All receptors derive from a female donor with multiple sclerosis, enrolled in a pregnancy study. CDR3s include the opening cysteine and the closing phenylalanine or tryptophan. The D gene is left open where the match is weak. Rows give clone size only sometimes, using once, few, many, or a class for an expanded clone.

v_call: TRBV5-1; clone_size: .; d_call: TRBD1; j_call: TRBJ2-6; cdr3_aa: CASSLVGQGTSGANVLTF; cdr3_nt: TGCGCCAGCAGCTTGGTTGGACAGGGGACATCTGGGGCCAACGTCCTGACTTTC
v_call: TRBV27; clone_size: .; d_call: .; j_call: TRBJ2-7; cdr3_aa: CASSPTLITDYEQYF; cdr3_nt: TGTGCCAGCAGTCCAACCCTCATTACTGACTACGAGCAGTACTTC
v_call: TRBV9; clone_size: .; d_call: .; j_call: TRBJ1-1; cdr3_aa: CASSVDGGDGEAFF; cdr3_nt: TGTGCCAGCAGCGTAGACGGGGGTGACGGTGAAGCTTTCTTT
v_call: TRBV19; clone_size: .; d_call: TRBD1; j_call: TRBJ1-3; cdr3_aa: CASSTGGTFSGNTIYF; cdr3_nt: TGTGCCAGTAGCACAGGGGGTACCTTTTCTGGAAACACCATATATTTT
v_call: TRBV5-4; clone_size: .; d_call: .; j_call: TRBJ2-1; cdr3_aa: CASSNPRKHTGRNEQFF; cdr3_nt: TGTGCCAGCAGCAACCCGAGAAAACACACAGGGCGGAATGAGCAGTTCTTC
v_call: TRBV9; clone_size: once; d_call: .; j_call: TRBJ2-2; cdr3_aa: CASSPSGGSNTGELFF; cdr3_nt: TGTGCCAGCAGCCCATCAGGGGGGTCGAACACCGGGGAGCTGTTTTTT
v_call: TRBV7-6; clone_size: .; d_call: .; j_call: TRBJ2-5; cdr3_aa: CASSLRTLRGETQYF; cdr3_nt: TGTGCCAGCAGCTTACGGACCCTCCGAGGGGAGACCCAGTACTTC
v_call: TRBV7-9; clone_size: .; d_call: .; j_call: TRBJ1-4; cdr3_aa: CASIRAPNEKLFF; cdr3_nt: TGTGCCAGCATCCGAGCTCCTAATGAAAAACTGTTTTTT
v_call: TRBV7-9; clone_size: .; d_call: TRBD2; j_call: TRBJ2-1; cdr3_aa: CATTGRVAYNEQFF; cdr3_nt: TGTGCCACCACCGGGAGGGTGGCCTACAATGAGCAGTTCTTC
v_call: TRBV5-1; clone_size: .; d_call: .; j_call: TRBJ1-2; cdr3_aa: CASSYDSNYGYTF; cdr3_nt: TGCGCCAGCAGCTATGACAGTAACTATGGCTACACCTTC
v_call: TRBV19; clone_size: .; d_call: TRBD2; j_call: TRBJ2-3; cdr3_aa: CASSSGNTDTQYF; cdr3_nt: TGTGCCAGCAGTAGCGGGAACACAGATACGCAGTATTTT
v_call: TRBV7-3; clone_size: .; d_call: TRBD1; j_call: TRBJ2-2; cdr3_aa: CASSQTGLGSGELFF; cdr3_nt: TGTGCCAGCAGCCAGACAGGGTTGGGGTCCGGGGAGCTGTTTTTT
v_call: TRBV9; clone_size: .; d_call: TRBD2; j_call: TRBJ2-1; cdr3_aa: CASSTGGGHNEQFF; cdr3_nt: TGTGCCAGCAGCACGGGAGGTGGACACAATGAGCAGTTCTTC
v_call: TRBV7-9; clone_size: .; d_call: TRBD1; j_call: TRBJ2-3; cdr3_aa: CASSSAVTGGSTDTQYF; cdr3_nt: TGTGCCAGCAGCTCCGCCGTGACAGGGGGGAGCACAGATACGCAGTATTTT
v_call: TRBV9; clone_size: .; d_call: TRBD2; j_call: TRBJ2-2; cdr3_aa: CASSVEVRLAPTNTGELFF; cdr3_nt: TGTGCCAGCAGCGTAGAAGTGAGACTAGCGCCCACGAACACCGGGGAGCTGTTTTTT
v_call: TRBV7-2; clone_size: .; d_call: TRBD1; j_call: TRBJ1-1; cdr3_aa: CASSLQTGGGRNTEAFF; cdr3_nt: TGTGCCAGCAGCCTCCAAACAGGGGGCGGTCGAAACACTGAAGCTTTCTTT
v_call: TRBV28; clone_size: .; d_call: .; j_call: TRBJ2-7; cdr3_aa: CASSLRVPQGSYEQYF; cdr3_nt: TGTGCCAGCAGTTTAAGAGTTCCCCAGGGCTCCTACGAGCAGTACTTC
v_call: TRBV5-8; clone_size: .; d_call: .; j_call: TRBJ2-2; cdr3_aa: CASSLDSNTGELFF; cdr3_nt: TGTGCCAGCAGCTTGGACAGTAACACCGGGGAGCTGTTTTTT
v_call: TRBV6-1; clone_size: .; d_call: TRBD1; j_call: TRBJ1-5; cdr3_aa: CASSALQGSRWPQHF; cdr3_nt: TGTGCCAGCAGTGCACTACAGGGGAGCCGGTGGCCCCAGCATTTT
v_call: TRBV7-2; clone_size: .; d_call: .; j_call: TRBJ2-2; cdr3_aa: CASSLVLVPNTGELFF; cdr3_nt: TGTGCCAGCAGCTTAGTGCTAGTCCCGAACACCGGGGAGCTGTTTTTT
v_call: TRBV5-8; clone_size: .; d_call: TRBD2; j_call: TRBJ2-7; cdr3_aa: CASSFGLAGVWEQYF; cdr3_nt: TGTGCCAGCAGCTTTGGACTAGCGGGAGTGTGGGAGCAGTACTTC
v_call: TRBV5-5; clone_size: once; d_call: .; j_call: TRBJ2-2; cdr3_aa: CASSLRLGDTGELFF; cdr3_nt: TGTGCCAGCAGCTTGAGGTTGGGAGACACCGGGGAGCTGTTTTTT
v_call: TRBV19; clone_size: .; d_call: TRBD1; j_call: TRBJ1-2; cdr3_aa: CASTGQGINYGYTF; cdr3_nt: TGTGCCAGTACCGGACAGGGAATTAACTATGGCTACACCTTC
v_call: TRBV18; clone_size: .; d_call: TRBD2; j_call: TRBJ2-7; cdr3_aa: CASSPRTSGTYEQYF; cdr3_nt: TGTGCCAGCTCACCACGGACTAGCGGGACCTACGAGCAGTACTTC
v_call: TRBV20-1; clone_size: .; d_call: .; j_call: TRBJ2-1; cdr3_aa: CSVRENYEQFF; cdr3_nt: TGCAGTGTAAGGGAGAACTATGAGCAGTTCTTC
v_call: TRBV28; clone_size: .; d_call: .; j_call: TRBJ1-1; cdr3_aa: CASTSTGNTEAFF; cdr3_nt: TGTGCCAGCACCTCAACAGGGAACACTGAAGCTTTCTTT
v_call: TRBV29-1; clone_size: .; d_call: TRBD2; j_call: TRBJ2-3; cdr3_aa: CSGERGDDTQYF; cdr3_nt: TGCAGCGGGGAGCGGGGGGACGATACGCAGTATTTT
v_call: TRBV14; clone_size: .; d_call: TRBD2; j_call: TRBJ2-7; cdr3_aa: CASSRLLAGGYEQYF; cdr3_nt: TGTGCCAGCAGCCGCCTACTAGCGGGAGGGTACGAGCAGTACTTC
v_call: TRBV5-1; clone_size: .; d_call: TRBD1; j_call: TRBJ2-5; cdr3_aa: CASSLAPRTGAGETQYF; cdr3_nt: TGCGCCAGCAGCTTGGCTCCCCGGACAGGGGCAGGAGAGACCCAGTACTTC